The 5 T cell receptor beta chains below were found in one sample sequenced in a study of shared clonotypes between healthy human individuals. Sequencing used immunoSEQ multiplex PCR; TCRdb keeps in-frame clones, though not all of them. The sample includes around 990,000 clones, roughly 80% of them seen just once. The sequencing sample was made of memory CD4+ T cells from PBMCs. The sample's subset: CD45RA-negative fraction. Receptors originate from a man between 18 and 29 years old in good health. Some clones in this sample may be carry-over from other donors' samples.

The chain is built from TRBV18 and TRBJ1-2, with 10 nucleotides matching TRBD1. J lost 0 bases, V lost 2 bases, and 6 bases had no gene match. Germline CDR1 and CDR2: KGHSH and LQKENI. This CDR3 comprises 17 residues. The CDR3 region is CASSPYDRGPTNYGYTF. The DNA of the CDR3 is TGTGCCAGCTCACCATACGACAGGGGGCCGACTAACTATGGCTACACCTTC.

The chain links TRBV6-1 to TRBJ1-4; D is uncertain. This CDR3 has 15 amino acids. The V gene lost 2 bases and the J gene lost 5 bases, with 12 bases spanning the gap. Looked up from germline, CDR1 is MNHNS and CDR2 is SASEGT. The CDR3 reads CASSERLTYNEKLFF. CDR3 nucleotides: TGTGCCAGCAGTGAAAGATTGACATACAATGAAAAACTGTTTTTT.

This clone showed up just a few times. The V and J genes are TRBV7-9 and TRBJ2-1; D remains unclear. Germline loops: CDR1 SEHNR, CDR2 FQNEAQ (reference sequence). V was trimmed by 5 bases and J by 3 bases, leaving 5 bases between them. This CDR3 is built from 12 residues. This CDR3 reads CASSHDYNEQFF. As DNA, the CDR3 is TGTGCCAGCAGCCACGACTACAATGAGCAGTTCTTC.

The gene calls are TRBV4-1 and TRBJ2-7; 8 bases agree with TRBD1. This CDR3 has 15 amino acids. Per germline, CDR1 MGHRA and CDR2 YSYEKL. After removal of 5 bases from V and 5 bases from J, the junction contained 11 bases not matched to a gene. This CDR3 is CASSSSVPGGHEQYF. The CDR3 DNA follows: TGCGCCAGCAGCTCCTCGGTCCCAGGGGGCCACGAGCAGTACTTC.

Here the CDR3 reads CASSLREGSGHEQYF. In nucleotides, the CDR3 is TGTGCCAGCAGCCTCAGGGAGGGTTCGGGTCACGAGCAGTACTTC. The chain employs TRBV13 and TRBJ2-7; 7 bases agree with TRBD2. The CDR3 has 15 residues. With 5 bases clipped from V and 5 bases from J, the junction kept 12 bases outside the gene matches. CDR1 and CDR2 from the germline V gene are PRHDT and FYEKMQ (reference sequence).